This T cell receptor beta chain was captured by sequencing in a study of identical twins. Trimming removed 5 bases at V and 10 bases at J, with 12 bases between. The CDR3 runs 11 residues. Germline-derived CDR1 and CDR2 are DFQATT and SNEGSKA (reference sequence). TCRdb processed the 5' RACE reads anew with MiXCR; each CDR3 protein has one entry. The data hold around 280,000 distinct CDR3 sequences, with about 8.3% observed a single time. This sample was shared with a second study, whose subject was yellow fever vaccine responses in identical twins.

This TCR was sampled from a woman aged 18-29 years in good health. The sample consisted of memory (CD45RO+) T cells sorted from blood. The V call is TRBV20-1, the J call TRBJ2-1, with D maybe TRBD2 (6 bases). CDR3 coding DNA: TGCAGTGCTTGGGACTCACCCGAGCAGTTCTTC. This codes for CSAWDSPEQFF.